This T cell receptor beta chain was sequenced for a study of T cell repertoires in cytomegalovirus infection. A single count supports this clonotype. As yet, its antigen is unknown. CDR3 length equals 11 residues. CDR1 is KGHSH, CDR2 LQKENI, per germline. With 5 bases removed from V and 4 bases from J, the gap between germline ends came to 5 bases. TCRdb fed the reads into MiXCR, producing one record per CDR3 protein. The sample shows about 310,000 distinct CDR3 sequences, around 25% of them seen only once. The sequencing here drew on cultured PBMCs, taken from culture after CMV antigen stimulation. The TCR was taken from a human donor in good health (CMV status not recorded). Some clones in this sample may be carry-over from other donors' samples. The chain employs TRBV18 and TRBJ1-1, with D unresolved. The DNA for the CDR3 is TGTGCCAGCTCATCCCGCACTGAAGCTTTCTTT. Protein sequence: CASSSRTEAFF.